These 3 T cell receptor beta chains came from one sample sequenced in a study of long-term antiretroviral therapy in people with HIV. Researchers ran immunoSEQ v3.0 at survey level. TCRdb's copy holds only in-frame clones and misses some; the assay was immunoSEQ multiplex PCR. The sample lists approximately 20,000 clones, roughly 85% occurring once. The sample was unsorted PBMCs, taken 4.1 years after starting antiretroviral therapy. The receptors derive from a woman in her thirties or forties with HIV.

CDR3 DNA sequence: TGTGCCAGCAGCTCCACGGGGCTAGCGGTCTACGAGCAGTACTTC. This sequence encodes CASSSTGLAVYEQYF. This chain joins TRBV7-8 and TRBJ2-7, with 7 positions matching TRBD2. Germline CDR1 is SGHVS and CDR2 is FQNEAQ. This CDR3 is 15 amino acids long. J was trimmed by 3 bases and V by 4 bases; bases with no gene match: 9.

The sample holds a few counts of this clone. The genes are TRBV7-9 and TRBJ1-1; the D is unclear. V lost 1 base and J lost 5, with 11 bases in between. Germline V gives CDR1 SEHNR, CDR2 FQNEAQ (reference sequence). The CDR3 is made up of 14 amino acids. The CDR3, as DNA: TGTGCCAGCAGCTTAGAAGGGTGGTTAACTGAAGCTTTCTTT. Its protein product is CASSLEGWLTEAFF.

This chain links TRBV2 with TRBJ2-5; D possibly corresponds to TRBD2 (5 bases). Germline values: CDR1 SNHLY, CDR2 FYNNEI. The CDR3 has 14 residues. The V gene lost 1 base and the J gene lost 8 bases, with 14 bases spanning the gap. The CDR3: CASSEGPAGETQYF. The DNA of the CDR3 is TGTGCCAGCAGTGAAGGCCCAGCCGGGGAAACCCAGTACTTC. The variable domain in full, completed from reference TRBV2 and TRBJ2-5, reads EPEVTQTPSHQVTQMGQEVILRCVPISNHLYFYWYRQILGQKVEFLVSFYNNEISEKSEIFDDQFSVERPDGSNFTLKIRSTKLEDSAMYFCASSEGPAGETQYFGPGTRLLVL.